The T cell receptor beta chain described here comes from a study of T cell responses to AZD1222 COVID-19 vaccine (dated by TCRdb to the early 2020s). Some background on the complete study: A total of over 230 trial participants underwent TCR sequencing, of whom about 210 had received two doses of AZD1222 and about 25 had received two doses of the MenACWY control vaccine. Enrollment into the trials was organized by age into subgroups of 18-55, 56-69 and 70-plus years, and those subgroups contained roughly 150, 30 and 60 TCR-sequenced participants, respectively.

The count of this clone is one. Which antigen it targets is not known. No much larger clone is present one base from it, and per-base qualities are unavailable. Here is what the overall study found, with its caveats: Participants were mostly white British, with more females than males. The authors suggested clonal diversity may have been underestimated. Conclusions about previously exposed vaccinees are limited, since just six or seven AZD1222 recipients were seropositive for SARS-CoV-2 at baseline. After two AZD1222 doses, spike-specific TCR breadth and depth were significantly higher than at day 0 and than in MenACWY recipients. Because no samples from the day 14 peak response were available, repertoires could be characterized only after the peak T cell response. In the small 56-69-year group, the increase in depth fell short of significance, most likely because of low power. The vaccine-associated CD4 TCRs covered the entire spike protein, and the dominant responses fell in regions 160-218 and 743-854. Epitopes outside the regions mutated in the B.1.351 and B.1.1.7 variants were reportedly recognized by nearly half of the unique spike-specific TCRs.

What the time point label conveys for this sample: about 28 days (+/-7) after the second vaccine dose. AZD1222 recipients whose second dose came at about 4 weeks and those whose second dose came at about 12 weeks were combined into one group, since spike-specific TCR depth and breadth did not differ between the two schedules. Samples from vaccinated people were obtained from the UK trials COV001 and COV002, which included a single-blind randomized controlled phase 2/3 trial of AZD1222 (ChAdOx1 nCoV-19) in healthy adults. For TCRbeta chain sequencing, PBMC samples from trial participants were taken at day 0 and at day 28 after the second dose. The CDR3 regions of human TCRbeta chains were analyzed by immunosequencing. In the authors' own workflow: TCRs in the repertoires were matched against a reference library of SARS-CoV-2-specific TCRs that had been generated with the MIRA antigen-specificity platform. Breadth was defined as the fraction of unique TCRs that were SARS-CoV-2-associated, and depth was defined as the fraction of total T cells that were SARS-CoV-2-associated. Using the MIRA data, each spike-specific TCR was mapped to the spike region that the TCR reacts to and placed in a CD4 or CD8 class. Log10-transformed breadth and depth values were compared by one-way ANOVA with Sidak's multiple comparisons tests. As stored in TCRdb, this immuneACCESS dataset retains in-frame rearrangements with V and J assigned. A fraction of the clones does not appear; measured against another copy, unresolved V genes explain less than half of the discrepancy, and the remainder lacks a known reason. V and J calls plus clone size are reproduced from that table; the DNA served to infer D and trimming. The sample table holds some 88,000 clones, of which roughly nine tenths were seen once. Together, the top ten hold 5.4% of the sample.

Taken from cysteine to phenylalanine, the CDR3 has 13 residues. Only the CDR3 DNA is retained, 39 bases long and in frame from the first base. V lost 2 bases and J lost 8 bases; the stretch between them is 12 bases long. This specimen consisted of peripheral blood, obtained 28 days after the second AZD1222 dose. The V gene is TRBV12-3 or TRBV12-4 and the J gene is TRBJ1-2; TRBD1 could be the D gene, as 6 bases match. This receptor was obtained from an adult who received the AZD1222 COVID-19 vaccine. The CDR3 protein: CASSLIGGAGYTF. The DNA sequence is TGTGCCAGCAGTTTAATCGGGGGCGCGGGCTACACCTTC.